Each of the 27 T cell receptor beta chains below was sequenced from the same sample in a study of CD8+ T cells in alopecia areata. Sequencing used cDNA as its template, made by extracting RNA and reverse transcribing it. Libraries were prepared by immunoSEQ multiplex PCR; TCRdb keeps only in-frame clonotypes and omits some of them. Altogether about 110,000 clones are present, 55% to 75% being singletons, with the ten largest covering roughly 20%. The sample comprised CD8+ T cells sorted from blood. The receptor set was obtained from a human donor in good health.

This clone has just one count. The chain joins TRBV4-1 to TRBJ1-2; no definite D call. Trimming took 0 bases from V and 5 from J, leaving 13 bases between them. The germline CDR1 and CDR2 sequences are MGHRA and YSYEKL. There are 15 residues in the CDR3. This CDR3 is CASSQDLRTGYGYTF. The DNA of the CDR3 is TGCGCCAGCAGCCAAGATTTGCGGACTGGGTATGGCTACACCTTC.

The chain links TRBV27 to TRBJ2-7, with D tentatively TRBD1 (6 bases). Germline CDR1 and CDR2: MNHEY and SMNVEV (reference sequence). The CDR3 has 11 residues. The V end lost 6 bases, the J end lost 7 bases, and 10 bases lay between the germline ends. The CDR3 here is CASSPQGEQYF. The CDR3 nucleotides are TGTGCCAGCAGCCCACAGGGTGAGCAGTACTTC.

This clone was found once. V is TRBV7-2 and J is TRBJ2-3, with a weak D call TRBD1 (6 bases). Germline CDR1 is SGHTA and CDR2 is FQGNSA. The CDR3 runs to 15 residues. The V end was cut by 5 bases, the J end by 3 bases, with 15 bases between. CDR3: CASSLRQVWTDTQYF. CDR3 DNA: TGTGCCAGCAGCCTTAGACAGGTGTGGACAGATACGCAGTATTTT. Based on the CDR3 plus reference TRBV7-2 and TRBJ2-3, the full variable domain is GAGVSQSPSNKVTEKGKDVELRCDPISGHTALYWYRQSLGQGLEFLIYFQGNSAPDKSGLPSDRFSAERTGGSVSTLTIQRTQQEDSAVYLCASSLRQVWTDTQYFGPGTRLTVL.

The chain links TRBV7-2 to TRBJ2-7, with D possibly called TRBD1 or TRBD2 (6 bases each). CDR1 and CDR2 (germline): SGHTA, FQGNSA. V was pared by 0 bases and J by 5 bases, with 14 bases between. This CDR3 region has 15 residues. The CDR3 reads CASSLARGRIDEQYF. For the CDR3, the DNA is TGTGCCAGCAGCTTAGCCCGGGGGCGGATTGACGAGCAGTACTTC.

The chain uses TRBV6-1 and TRBJ1-1, with 12 bases fitting TRBD1. This CDR3 contains 18 residues. Germline V lookup: CDR1 MNHNS, CDR2 SASEGT. The V segment lost 2 bases and the J segment 7 bases; nucleotides outside the gene matches: 14. DNA of the CDR3: TGTGCCAGCAGTGAACGGCCCCTCCGGGACAGGGGGCATGGTGAAGCTTTCTTT. As protein: CASSERPLRDRGHGEAFF.

The V gene is TRBV5-6, the J gene TRBJ2-7, with TRBD1 matching over 11 bases. With 3 bases clipped from V and 5 bases from J, the junction kept 4 bases outside the gene matches. CDR3 length equals 14 residues. CDR1 and CDR2 from the germline V gene are SGHDT and YYEEEE. CDR3 residues: CASSYGQGADEQYF. CDR3 bases: TGTGCCAGCAGCTACGGACAGGGGGCGGACGAGCAGTACTTC.

The CDR3 sequence is CASSGLPGTGRHEQFF. The CDR3 DNA reads TGTGCCAGCAGTGGTCTGCCCGGGACTGGCCGCCATGAGCAGTTCTTC. The chain joins TRBV6-1 to TRBJ2-1; a possible D gene is TRBD2 (6 bases). Germline lookup yields CDR1 MNHNS and CDR2 SASEGT. This CDR3 is built from 16 residues. Trimming shortened V by 4 bases and J by 8 bases, and 21 bases separated the two germline ends.

J is TRBJ1-2 and V is TRBV30; D gene uncertain. Germline lookup yields CDR1 GTSNPN and CDR2 SVGIG (reference sequence). CDR3 length: 14 amino acids. V lost 4 bases and J lost 4, with 16 bases in between. The CDR3 here is CAWTTGKGGYGYTF. The DNA for the CDR3 is TGTGCCTGGACGACTGGGAAGGGCGGCTATGGCTACACCTTC.

This rearrangement joins TRBV6-4 to TRBJ2-7, with D perhaps matching TRBD2 (7 bases). Germline loops: CDR1 MRHNA, CDR2 SNTAGT. This CDR3 contains 12 residues. V shed 10 bases and J shed 7 bases, with 17 bases lying between them. The CDR3 sequence: CAILRGQREQYF. The CDR3 coding sequence is TGTGCCATCCTGCGGGGGCAAAGGGAGCAGTACTTC.

The chain uses TRBV27 and TRBJ2-5, with 13 positions matching TRBD2. CDR1 is MNHEY and CDR2 is SMNVEV in the germline V gene (reference sequence). CDR3 size: 16 residues. The ends lost 3 bases at V and 5 bases at J; junction bases unmatched: 6. The CDR3 region is CASSFRGLAGVETQYF. DNA of the CDR3: TGTGCCAGCAGTTTTCGAGGACTAGCGGGGGTGGAGACCCAGTACTTC.

CDR3 residues: CASSFRADEQFF. The CDR3, as DNA: TGTGCCAGCAGCTTCAGGGCCGATGAGCAGTTCTTC. The chain recombines TRBV9 with TRBJ2-1; D perhaps matches TRBD1 (5 bases). Germline loops: CDR1 SGDLS, CDR2 YYNGEE. The V gene lost 4 bases and the J gene lost 8 bases, with 10 bases spanning the gap. There are 12 residues in the CDR3.

The rearrangement uses TRBV28 and TRBJ2-5; D uncertain. The CDR3 covers 14 residues. Germline-derived CDR1 and CDR2 are MDHEN and SYDVKM. Trimming pared 6 bases from V and 2 bases from J, leaving 13 bases between. This CDR3 is CASSYTERQETQYF. The CDR3 DNA reads TGTGCCAGCAGCTATACGGAGCGTCAAGAGACCCAGTACTTC.

The chain uses TRBV30 and TRBJ2-3, with no clear D. The V end lost 5 bases, the J end lost 2 bases, and 8 bases lay between the germline ends. This CDR3 region has 12 residues. From germline, CDR1 is GTSNPN and CDR2 SVGIG (reference sequence). For the CDR3, the DNA is TGTGCCTGGCGAGATGACACAGATACGCAGTATTTT. This translates into CAWRDDTDTQYF.

On this clone: Sequence at one end of the junction differs from germline and may be a read error. V and J are TRBV19 and TRBJ1-1, with 7 bases aligning to TRBD1. CDR3 length: 13 amino acids. Germline CDR1 is LNHDA and CDR2 is SQIVND (reference sequence). CDR3 sequence (DNA): TGTGCCAGTAGTTTAGAGGGGGCCACTGAAGCTTTCTTT. Translated: CASSLEGATEAFF.

The V and J genes are TRBV29-1 and TRBJ1-2; D gene unclear. V was cut by 3 bases and J by 4 bases, with 12 bases left in between. From germline, CDR1 is SQVTM and CDR2 ANQGSEA. The CDR3 consists of 13 residues. CDR3 DNA: TGCAGCGTTGATCGGACGACGAGCTATGGCTACACCTTC. This codes for CSVDRTTSYGYTF.

V and J are TRBV4-1 and TRBJ1-1; no clear D. Germline-derived CDR1 and CDR2 are MGHRA and YSYEKL. The CDR3 is 17 amino acids. Trimming cost V 4 bases and J 1 base, with 19 bases left between them. The CDR3 DNA reads as TGCGCCAGCAGCCCAAACCCCCCACCGGACGCGAACACTGAAGCTTTCTTT. Protein: CASSPNPPPDANTEAFF.

The chain employs TRBV10-3 and TRBJ2-5; D is uncertain. The V and J ends lost 3 bases and 7 bases respectively, with 21 bases between them. Germline V gives CDR1 ENHRY, CDR2 SYGVKD. CDR3 length equals 16 residues. The DNA for the CDR3 is TGTGCCATCAGTGAAGGTGCTCATCAAAGTCCTGCGACCCAGTACTTC. Amino acids: CAISEGAHQSPATQYF.

This clone appeared once. This rearrangement joins TRBV9 to TRBJ2-5; 10 bases agree with TRBD2. V gave up 3 bases and J gave up 3 bases; unmatched junction bases: 2. Germline loops: CDR1 SGDLS, CDR2 YYNGEE. This CDR3 comprises 14 residues. The chain's CDR3 is CASSGTSGKETQYF. Here the CDR3 DNA reads TGTGCCAGCAGCGGGACTAGCGGAAAAGAGACCCAGTACTTC.

The chain couples TRBV7-8 to TRBJ2-5, with 9 bases fitting TRBD1. Germline V lookup: CDR1 SGHVS, CDR2 FQNEAQ. The CDR3 extends over 16 amino acids. J was trimmed by 5 bases and V by 1 base; bases with no gene match: 8. The CDR3 sequence is CASSLVVTGGYETQYF. The CDR3 DNA follows: TGTGCCAGCAGCTTAGTCGTCACAGGGGGCTATGAGACCCAGTACTTC.

The gene calls are TRBV4-2 and TRBJ2-3; 8 bases agree with TRBD2. Germline V gene data show CDR1 as LGHNA and CDR2 as YNFKEQ. CDR3 length: 15 amino acids. V trimming: 0 bases; J trimming: 5 bases; junction bases outside the gene matches: 4. The CDR3 protein is CASSQDAGGVDTQYF. The CDR3 DNA reads as TGTGCCAGCAGCCAAGACGCGGGGGGCGTAGATACGCAGTATTTT.

V and J are TRBV28 and TRBJ1-2; D unresolved. The CDR3 covers 14 residues. Germline V gene sequence: CDR1 MDHEN, CDR2 SYDVKM. Trimming pared 1 base from V and 7 bases from J, leaving 13 bases between. The CDR3, as DNA: TGTGCCAGCAGTTTATTCAGGCAGTCAGGTGGCTACACCTTC. Residues: CASSLFRQSGGYTF.

The gene calls are TRBV30 and TRBJ1-1; D uncertain. CDR3 size: 13 residues. V dropped 0 bases and J dropped 6 bases, with 11 bases sitting between them. CDR1 is GTSNPN, CDR2 SVGIG, per germline (reference sequence). DNA of the CDR3: TGTGCCTGGAGTGTAGGGTTTACCCCTGAAGCTTTCTTT. Its protein product is CAWSVGFTPEAFF.

This chain joins TRBV14 and TRBJ1-1, with D possibly matching TRBD1 (6 bases). The CDR3 contains 14 residues. With 4 bases removed from V and 0 bases from J, the gap between germline ends came to 9 bases. The germline V gene encodes CDR1 SGHDN and CDR2 FVKESK. CDR3 DNA sequence: TGTGCCAGCAGCCCGGGACACATGAACACTGAAGCTTTCTTT. This sequence encodes CASSPGHMNTEAFF.

A few counts support this clone. The rearrangement joins TRBV9 to TRBJ2-1; TRBD1 or TRBD2 may be the D gene (5 bases each). Germline CDR1 and CDR2: SGDLS and YYNGEE. The CDR3 runs 12 residues. V lost 3 bases and J 10 bases, leaving 11 bases between the germline ends. CDR3 coding DNA: TGTGCCAGCAGCGACCCTTGGGGGGAGCAGTTCTTC. Amino acids: CASSDPWGEQFF.

Note on this clone: The same CDR3 is also encoded by other DNA sequences in this sample. This rearrangement joins TRBV7-9 to TRBJ1-1; D unclear. Germline lookup yields CDR1 SEHNR and CDR2 FQNEAQ (reference sequence). Trimming took 0 bases from V and 1 from J, leaving 3 bases between them. The CDR3 runs 13 residues. CDR3 bases: TGTGCCAGCAGCTTAGCCGGGAACACTGAAGCTTTCTTT. Translation gives CASSLAGNTEAFF.

The chain recombines TRBV2 with TRBJ1-2; D uncertain. Per the germline V gene, CDR1 is SNHLY and CDR2 is FYNNEI. This CDR3 has 10 amino acids. The V and J ends lost 6 bases and 7 bases respectively, with 6 bases between them. The CDR3 region is CASRGFGYTF. The CDR3 DNA sequence: TGTGCCAGCAGGGGGTTTGGCTACACCTTC.

The chain employs TRBV5-6 and TRBJ1-6; D not resolved. CDR3 length: 15 amino acids. The V gene's germline CDR1 is SGHDT and CDR2 YYEEEE. V was trimmed by 0 bases and J by 6 bases, leaving 10 bases between them. This chain's CDR3 is CASSLGGSLNSPLHF. The CDR3 bases are TGTGCCAGCAGCTTGGGAGGCAGCCTTAATTCACCCCTCCACTTT. The whole variable domain, remainder taken from reference TRBV5-6 and TRBJ1-6, is DAGVTQSPTHLIKTRGQQVTLRCSPKSGHDTVSWYQQALGQGPQFIFQYYEEEERQRGNFPDRFSGHQFPNYSSELNVNALLLGDSALYLCASSLGGSLNSPLHFGNGTRLTVT.